These T cell receptor beta chains were read from a single sample in a study of cytomegalovirus exposure and HLA in healthy donors. Only in-frame clones appear in the TCRdb table, and some are missing; sequencing was by immunoSEQ multiplex PCR. Reported are approximately 110,000 clones; the ten largest clones contain 0.55% to 0.65%. The specimen sequenced was PBMCs. The receptors shown here come from a man aged 50-60 years in good health and CMV-seronegative. CDR3s include the opening cysteine and the closing phenylalanine or tryptophan. Fields, in order: J gene, V gene, CDR3 protein.

J: TRBJ1-3; V: TRBV4-3; CDR3: CASSQDTPEGRAGNTIYF
J: TRBJ2-5; V: TRBV18; CDR3: CASASGTAKQETQYF
J: TRBJ2-2; V: TRBV4-2; CDR3: CASGGGSGNTGELFF
J: TRBJ1-2; V: TRBV7-2; CDR3: CASSPLVQPEGYTF
J: TRBJ1-1; V: TRBV19; CDR3: CASMLYLTRGTEAFF
J: TRBJ2-7; V: TRBV6-1; CDR3: CASSGLSRGSAQYF
J: TRBJ2-7; V: TRBV9; CDR3: CASSGTGQGSHEQYF
J: TRBJ1-1; V: TRBV18; CDR3: CASSPPAGQGFAFF
J: TRBJ2-3; V: TRBV7-2; CDR3: CASSLMVGPDTQYF
J: TRBJ1-2; V: TRBV6-5; CDR3: CASSYSLGGYGYTF
J: TRBJ2-2; V: TRBV5-4; CDR3: CASSLRNTGELFF
J: TRBJ1-5; V: TRBV7-8; CDR3: CASSSSGDLGNQPQHF
J: TRBJ2-2; V: TRBV11-1; CDR3: CASSLVGVPGELFF
J: TRBJ2-2; V: TRBV4-1; CDR3: CASSQPGGSTGELFF
J: TRBJ1-1; V: TRBV2; CDR3: CASSQQGLNTEAFF
J: TRBJ2-3; V: TRBV9; CDR3: CASSAGLAGGRTQYF
J: TRBJ2-5; V: TRBV5-4; CDR3: CASSPSGGNQETQYF
J: TRBJ2-7; V: TRBV29-1; CDR3: CSVSQDSSYEQYF
J: TRBJ2-7; V: TRBV9; CDR3: CASSATGPSYEQYF
J: TRBJ1-2; V: TRBV10-2; CDR3: CASSELIDTYGYTF
J: TRBJ1-2; V: TRBV27; CDR3: CASSTTGGGYGYTF
J: TRBJ1-1; V: TRBV5-1; CDR3: CASSLAGGGLEAFF
J: TRBJ2-1; V: TRBV4-3; CDR3: CASSRETSGSYNEQFF
J: TRBJ2-2; V: TRBV10-3; CDR3: CAISASHTGELFF
J: TRBJ2-7; V: TRBV20-1; CDR3: CSARLGGEQYF
J: TRBJ1-2; V: TRBV18; CDR3: CASSPVRDYGYTF
J: TRBJ1-2; V: TRBV5-1; CDR3: CASSLNGQNYGYTF
J: -; V: TRBV6-5; CDR3: CASGWTGDEQYF
J: TRBJ2-5; V: TRBV29-1; CDR3: CSARQTPGGEETQYF
J: TRBJ1-2; V: TRBV2; CDR3: CASSVGRYDGYTF
J: TRBJ2-1; V: TRBV7-2; CDR3: CASAPSATFLENEQFF
J: TRBJ1-1; V: TRBV9; CDR3: CASSVGLRGEAFF
J: TRBJ2-1; V: TRBV11-3; CDR3: CASTPGSSYNEQFF
J: TRBJ2-1; V: TRBV5-1; CDR3: CASSLGGGKLNEQFF
J: TRBJ2-5; V: TRBV4-1; CDR3: CASSQVAPEAQYF
J: TRBJ2-1; V: TRBV10-2; CDR3: CASSYSGTSSEQFF
J: TRBJ2-5; V: TRBV11-3; CDR3: CASSPLEEETQYF
J: TRBJ1-2; V: TRBV5-1; CDR3: CASSLESGYGYTF
J: TRBJ1-1; V: TRBV6-4; CDR3: CASSATGPTEAFF
J: TRBJ2-7; V: TRBV2; CDR3: CASSVGTGALEQYF
J: TRBJ2-5; V: TRBV5-4; CDR3: CASSLIPGETQYF
J: TRBJ1-2; V: TRBV27; CDR3: CASRRAGDLYGYTF
J: -; V: TRBV2; CDR3: CASRARTGRDYEQYF
J: TRBJ2-7; V: TRBV4-3; CDR3: CASSQGGRNYEQYF
J: TRBJ2-3; V: TRBV4-3; CDR3: CASSQGRLAGRASDTQYF
J: TRBJ1-1; V: TRBV18; CDR3: CASSPPGGTSTEAFF
J: TRBJ1-1; V: TRBV30; CDR3: CASGPPGNTEAFF
J: TRBJ1-4; V: TRBV5-6; CDR3: CASSSGQTTNEKLFF
J: TRBJ1-2; V: TRBV6-5; CDR3: CASSQGVWGYTF
J: TRBJ2-7; V: TRBV4-3; CDR3: CASSQTSGDPEQYF
J: TRBJ2-2; V: TRBV5-1; CDR3: CASSLAAAPNTGELFF